The entry below gives a single T cell receptor beta chain sequence along with its context. No antigen is known for it. TCRdb re-derived calls from the reads in MiXCR, one entry per CDR3 protein. The sample records approximately 150,000 distinct CDR3 sequences, roughly a fifth being singletons. Per germline, CDR1 MNHEY and CDR2 SVGAGI. Trimming cost V 2 bases and J 7 bases, with 20 bases left between them. The CDR3 runs 16 residues. The data stem from a study of T cell repertoires in cytomegalovirus infection. Study-level information: The study used recently identified HLA-C-restricted and well-studied HLA-B-restricted CMV epitopes. An indication of both CMV infection and matching HLA type came from public TCR beta signatures.

Study-wide points: Carriers of CMV and the relevant HLA type were discriminated by public TCR beta frequency.

The receptor was isolated from a human donor in good health (CMV status not recorded). Some clones in this sample may be carry-over from other donors' samples. This chain links TRBV6-5 with TRBJ1-1; a possible D gene is TRBD1 (5 bases). The sequences come from CD8+ T cells from cultured PBMCs, collected from culture after CMV antigen stimulation. The CDR3 DNA is TGTGCCAGCAGTTACATGATTCGGGGGTTGTTCGATGAAGCTTTCTTT. It encodes CASSYMIRGLFDEAFF.